Below, one TCR beta chain is given with its context. Its antigen is unknown. This specimen belongs to a study of T cell responses to AZD1222 COVID-19 vaccine. Produced via immunoSEQ multiplex PCR; TCRdb's table is partial and in-frame only. The repertoire includes about 56,000 clones, 70% to 90% of them detected once, and about 14% sits in the top ten. General study points: In the spike-specific TCR repertoire, nearly half reportedly target unmutated variant regions. Repertoires were obtained only post-peak T cell response.

The source material was peripheral blood, sampled on day 0 of AZD1222 vaccination. The receptor comes from an adult in good health.

CDR3 nucleotides: TGTGCCAGCAGCCAAGGGGTTTCGGCTGAAGCTTTCTTT. Translated, it gives CASSQGVSAEAFF. The rearrangement uses TRBV12-3 or TRBV12-4 and TRBJ1-1; TRBD1 is a possible D gene (5 bases). The CDR3 runs 13 residues. Trimming pared 6 bases from V and 6 bases from J, leaving 14 bases between.